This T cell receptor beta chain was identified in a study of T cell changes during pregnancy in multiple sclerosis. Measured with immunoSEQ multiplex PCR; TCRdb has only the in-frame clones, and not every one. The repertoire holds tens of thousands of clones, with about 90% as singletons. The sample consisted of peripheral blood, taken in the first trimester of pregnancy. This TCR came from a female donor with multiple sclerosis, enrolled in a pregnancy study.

DNA of the CDR3: TGTGCCAGCAGCTTAGGGGGACTGGGCAGCCAGCCCCAGCATTTT. Its protein is CASSLGGLGSQPQHF. J is TRBJ1-5 and V is TRBV7-2, with a possible D match to TRBD1 (5 bases). The V gene lost 1 base and the J gene lost 7 bases, with 14 bases spanning the gap. CDR1 and CDR2 from the germline V gene are SGHTA and FQGNSA. The CDR3 runs to 15 residues.